This entry concerns a single T cell receptor beta chain. No antigen is known for it. The data derive from a study of CXCR3-negative and CXCR3-positive naive CD8 T cells. Germline CDR1 SQVTM, CDR2 ANQGSEA. The CDR3 is made up of 13 amino acids. Naive CD8+ T cells carried a CD45RO-CCR7+CD27+CD95- phenotype. 5' RACE with UMI labels generated the TRB cDNA libraries. Following a re-call of the 5' RACE reads, TCRdb has one entry per CDR3 protein and lacks DNA. This specimen shows 65,000 to 85,000 distinct CDR3 sequences; the ten leading clones hold approximately 1.5%. Points from the study as a whole: Diversity was high in both naive subsets and much lower in memory cells. In naive cells, CXCR3-negative and CXCR3-positive subsets had similar TRBV-TRBJ usage; memory cells differed. TRB CDR3s of CXCR3-positive naive cells were more hydrophobic than those of CXCR3-negative naive cells.

The sequence derives from a human donor in good health. Some clones in this sample may be carry-over from other donors' samples. This chain uses TRBV29-1 with TRBJ2-7; checking the TCRdb D call of TRBD1 is not possible without DNA. Sample: naive CXCR3- CD8+ T cells from blood. Subset in this sample: CD45RO-CCR7+CD27+CD95- naive CD8+ T cells lacking CXCR3 (TNR3-). The CDR3 spells CSAAGTDSYEQYF.